This passage covers 27 T cell receptor beta chains from one sample sequenced in a study of blood T cells in healthy people across ages. Primers used in a second PCR of about 6 to 12 cycles were a sample-barcoded 5' primer and a J-beta primer mix. TCRdb fed the 5' RACE reads into MiXCR, producing one record per CDR3 protein. The table lists 1.8 million or so distinct CDR3 sequences, 39% of them singletons, with about 23% in the top ten. Material: blood. The receptors come from a human donor in good health.

This chain joins TRBV29-1 and TRBJ2-1; a possible D gene is TRBD2 (6 bases). The CDR3 loop spans 13 amino acids. Germline loops: CDR1 SQVTM, CDR2 ANQGSEA. Trimming removed 3 bases at V and 5 bases at J, with 11 bases between. Here the CDR3 reads CSVEGGGNNEQFF. CDR3 nucleotide sequence: TGCAGCGTTGAGGGGGGAGGAAACAATGAGCAGTTCTTC.

The chain employs TRBV20-1 and TRBJ2-5; 11 bases align to TRBD2. J lost 0 bases, V lost 6 bases, and 6 bases had no gene match. The CDR3 totals 15 residues. CDR1 DFQATT and CDR2 SNEGSKA come from the germline V gene (reference sequence). CDR3 amino acids: CSARLAGQYQETQYF. The CDR3 DNA is TGCAGTGCCCGACTAGCGGGGCAGTACCAAGAGACCCAGTACTTC.

This clonotype was observed a few times. The chain uses TRBV6-5 and TRBJ1-2; maybe TRBD1 (6 bases). This CDR3 is 14 amino acids long. Trimming took off 1 base at V and 6 bases at J, with 12 bases between the two ends. Germline V gene lookup returns CDR1 MNHEY and CDR2 SVGAGI. CDR3 sequence: CASSYLSGADGYTF. In DNA form, the CDR3 reads TGTGCCAGCAGTTACTTATCAGGGGCGGATGGCTACACCTTC.

The genes are TRBV7-9 and TRBJ1-4; D possibly corresponds to TRBD1 (5 bases). The ends were cut back, 5 bases at V and 9 bases at J, with 10 bases in the middle. The length of the CDR3 is 12 residues. Germline-derived CDR1 and CDR2 are SEHNR and FQNEAQ (reference sequence). CDR3 nucleotides: TGTGCCAGCAGCACCCGGACACAAAAACTGTTTTTT. Protein: CASSTRTQKLFF.

The rearrangement uses TRBV5-1 and TRBJ2-5, with TRBD1 matching over 10 bases. CDR1 SGHRS and CDR2 YFSETQ come from the germline V gene. This CDR3 spans 15 amino acids. V lost 0 bases to trimming and J lost 2 bases; unmatched junction nucleotides: 1. In DNA, the CDR3 is TGCGCCAGCAGCTTGGGACAGGGGGCTCAAGAGACCCAGTACTTC. Its translation: CASSLGQGAQETQYF.

The V call is TRBV27, the J call TRBJ1-2; no definite D call. Trimming removed 6 bases from V and 6 bases from J, with 20 bases in between. CDR1 is MNHEY and CDR2 is SMNVEV in the germline V gene (reference sequence). The CDR3 length is 15 residues. The DNA for the CDR3 is TGTGCCAGCAGCATTCTTTCGGTGCCGATGAATGGCTACACCTTC. As protein: CASSILSVPMNGYTF.

The chain's CDR3 is CASRDRGRNYGYTF. The DNA for the CDR3 is TGTGCCAGTAGGGACAGGGGGCGCAACTATGGCTACACCTTC. The chain links TRBV19 to TRBJ1-2; 11 positions match TRBD1. The length of the CDR3 is 14 residues. Per the germline V gene, CDR1 is LNHDA and CDR2 is SQIVND (reference sequence). Trimming took 6 bases from V and 2 from J; bases not matched to a gene: 2.

This chain connects TRBV7-9 to TRBJ2-7, with D possibly TRBD1 on 6 matching bases. V lost 4 bases and J lost 4, with 14 bases in between. Germline CDR1 reads SEHNR; CDR2 reads FQNEAQ (reference sequence). The CDR3 is made up of 14 amino acids. This CDR3 is CASSSQGIRYEQYF. The DNA for the CDR3 is TGTGCCAGCAGCTCACAGGGAATCCGTTACGAGCAGTACTTC.

This chain uses TRBV4-2 with TRBJ2-5; D is undetermined. The CDR3 totals 16 residues. Trimming cost V 1 base and J 5 bases, with 17 bases left between them. CDR1 is LGHNA, CDR2 YNFKEQ, per germline. CDR3 sequence reads: CASSQGPAVGQETQYF. Here the CDR3 DNA reads TGTGCCAGCAGCCAAGGACCGGCGGTCGGGCAGGAGACCCAGTACTTC.

The rearrangement joins TRBV12-3 or TRBV12-4 to TRBJ2-7; tentatively, D is TRBD2 (5 bases). CDR3 size: 14 residues. V shed 1 base and J shed 5 bases, with 12 bases lying between them. CDR3 sequence (DNA): TGTGCCAGCAGTTTAGTTGGAGGAACAAACGAGCAGTACTTC. Translated, it gives CASSLVGGTNEQYF.

This clonotype was picked up one time. J is TRBJ1-2 and V is TRBV28; 7 bases line up with TRBD1. V shed 6 bases, J shed 4 bases, and the junction held 8 bases outside the gene matches. In germline, CDR1 is MDHEN, CDR2 SYDVKM. CDR3 size: 14 residues. The CDR3 DNA reads as TGTGCCAGCAGCCGACAGGGATTATTCTATGGCTACACCTTC. Protein sequence: CASSRQGLFYGYTF.

Turning to this clonotype: A read error may produce the germline difference seen at one junction end. The rearrangement joins TRBV4-1 to TRBJ1-1, with no clear D. The CDR3 loop spans 14 amino acids. CDR1 and CDR2 from the germline V gene are MGHRA and YSYEKL. CDR3 nucleotide sequence: TGCGCCAGCACCCAAAGTTGGGTCGACACTGAAGCTTTCTTT. Translation gives CASTQSWVDTEAFF.

The chain is built from TRBV29-1 and TRBJ2-1; TRBD2 is a possible D gene (6 bases). Trimming cost V 3 bases and J 7 bases, with 10 bases left between them. The CDR3 has 12 residues. Germline CDR1 reads SQVTM; CDR2 reads ANQGSEA. The CDR3 reads CSVDAGTNEQFF. In DNA, the CDR3 is TGCAGCGTTGACGCGGGGACGAATGAGCAGTTCTTC.

This clonotype was observed a few times. V and J are TRBV29-1 and TRBJ2-3; D ambiguous. Germline V CDR1 and CDR2: SQVTM, ANQGSEA. The V end was cut by 1 base, the J end by 4 bases, with 12 bases between. The CDR3 has 14 residues. The CDR3 region has the DNA TGCAGCGTTGAAGGGACCGGAGCCCCAGATACGCAGTATTTT. As protein: CSVEGTGAPDTQYF.

The V and J genes are TRBV20-1 and TRBJ1-3, with D maybe TRBD1 (5 bases). Trimming took 1 base from V and 1 from J, leaving 11 bases between them. The CDR3 contains 15 residues. Looked up from germline, CDR1 is DFQATT and CDR2 is SNEGSKA (reference sequence). The CDR3 loop reads CSARVGGTSGNTIYF. Written as DNA, the CDR3 is TGCAGTGCTAGAGTGGGGGGGACGTCTGGAAACACCATATATTTT.

The chain employs TRBV2 and TRBJ2-1; 9 bases line up with TRBD1. V trimming: 2 bases; J trimming: 2 bases; junction bases outside the gene matches: 4. The CDR3 extends over 16 amino acids. The V gene's germline CDR1 is SNHLY and CDR2 FYNNEI. CDR3 in DNA: TGTGCCAGCAGTGAAAGGGGACAGGGAACCTACAATGAGCAGTTCTTC. Its protein is CASSERGQGTYNEQFF.

This clonotype was observed a handful of times. The chain has TRBV7-2 and TRBJ2-3; 7 bases fit TRBD2. Germline CDR1 is SGHTA and CDR2 is FQGNSA. Trimming removed 0 bases from V and 3 bases from J; junction bases left unmatched: 9. The CDR3 consists of 17 residues. As DNA, the CDR3 is TGTGCCAGCAGCTTAGCGATTGGGGGGGAACAAACAGATACGCAGTATTTT. This gives the protein CASSLAIGGEQTDTQYF.

J is TRBJ2-1 and V is TRBV3-1, with D possibly matching TRBD1 (6 bases). The CDR3 is 13 residues long. V shed 7 bases and J shed 6 bases, with 13 bases lying between them. Germline V gene lookup returns CDR1 LGHDT and CDR2 YNNKEL (reference sequence). CDR3 nucleotides: TGTGCCAGCAAGCAGGGGTCGGGCAATGAGCAGTTCTTC. Encoded protein: CASKQGSGNEQFF.

This clonotype was picked up a small number of times. V and J are TRBV6-6 and TRBJ2-4; 8 bases align to TRBD2. With the DNA end fitting TRBJ2-5 better, the J assignment may be wrong. The V gene's germline CDR1 is MNHNY and CDR2 SVGAGI (reference sequence). The CDR3 loop spans 13 amino acids. The CDR3 sequence is CASTLAGRETQYF. Here the CDR3 DNA reads TGTGCCAGCACTTTAGCGGGAAGAGAGACCCAGTACTTC.

The chain carries TRBV5-6 and TRBJ2-3; 9 nucleotides agree with TRBD2. In germline, CDR1 is SGHDT, CDR2 YYEEEE. CDR3 length equals 15 residues. The ends lost 4 bases at V and 2 bases at J; junction bases unmatched: 5. Written as DNA, the CDR3 is TGTGCCAGCAGCGCCCGACTAGCGGTCACAGATACGCAGTATTTT. Its translation: CASSARLAVTDTQYF.

This chain joins TRBV19 and TRBJ2-1, with 8 bases matching TRBD2. This CDR3 comprises 15 residues. The ends lost 1 base at V and 8 bases at J; junction bases unmatched: 7. Germline V gene data show CDR1 as LNHDA and CDR2 as SQIVND (reference sequence). CDR3 nucleotide sequence: TGTGCCAGTAGTATAGCGGGACTAGGACCCCATGAGCAGTTCTTC. Translated: CASSIAGLGPHEQFF.

Worth noting for this clonotype: The junction shows a germline mismatch at one end, possibly a read error. This rearrangement joins TRBV5-5 to TRBJ1-4; D unresolved. The length of the CDR3 is 18 residues. The germline V gene has CDR1 SGHKS and CDR2 YYEKEE (reference sequence). The CDR3 DNA sequence: TGTGCCAGCAGCCATCGGCTAGACATCTCCTATCTTAATGAAAAACGGTTTTTT. It codes for CASSHRLDISYLNEKRFF.

On this clonotype: Because the CDR3 is missing its conserved closing phenylalanine or tryptophan, this is likely a read error. The chain uses TRBV29-1 and TRBJ2-5, with 8 bases matching TRBD1. CDR1 SQVTM and CDR2 ANQGSEA come from the germline V gene. The CDR3 covers 13 residues. Trimming took 7 bases from V and 3 from J; bases not matched to a gene: 7. The CDR3 coding sequence is TGCAGCGGGGGGACAGGAGGGGAAGAGACCCAGTACTGC. This sequence encodes CSGGTGGEETQYC.

The chain's CDR3 is CASSQTGDGKLFF. The DNA of the CDR3 is TGTGCCAGCAGCCAAACAGGGGATGGAAAACTGTTTTTT. The chain couples TRBV12-3 or TRBV12-4 to TRBJ1-4; 7 positions agree with TRBD1. This CDR3 comprises 13 residues. Trimming removed 6 bases from V and 10 bases from J; junction bases left unmatched: 8.

The V and J genes are TRBV20-1 and TRBJ2-3; D is undetermined. Per the germline V gene, CDR1 is DFQATT and CDR2 is SNEGSKA (reference sequence). The CDR3 has 14 amino acids. Trimming shortened V by 6 bases and J by 2 bases, and 15 bases separated the two germline ends. The CDR3 nucleotides read TGCAGTGCCTCACAAGGGCCATACACAGATACGCAGTATTTT. Its protein is CSASQGPYTDTQYF.

DNA for the CDR3: TGTGCCACCAGTGGCTCGACTCCGGGACTAGCGGGGCGCACAGATACGCAGTATTTT. This sequence encodes CATSGSTPGLAGRTDTQYF. This rearrangement joins TRBV24-1 to TRBJ2-3; 13 bases align to TRBD2. J lost 1 base, V lost 5 bases, and 11 bases had no gene match. The CDR3 contains 19 residues. CDR1 KGHDR and CDR2 SFDVKD come from the germline V gene.

The table lists this clonotype with a few counts. The J gene is TRBJ2-3, the V gene TRBV7-2; TRBD1 might be the D (6 bases). The length of the CDR3 is 16 residues. Trimming cost V 0 bases and J 4 bases, with 14 bases left between them. Germline CDR1 reads SGHTA; CDR2 reads FQGNSA. CDR3 loop: CASSLAVTGSADTQYF. The CDR3 DNA sequence: TGTGCCAGCAGCTTAGCCGTAACAGGGAGCGCAGATACGCAGTATTTT.